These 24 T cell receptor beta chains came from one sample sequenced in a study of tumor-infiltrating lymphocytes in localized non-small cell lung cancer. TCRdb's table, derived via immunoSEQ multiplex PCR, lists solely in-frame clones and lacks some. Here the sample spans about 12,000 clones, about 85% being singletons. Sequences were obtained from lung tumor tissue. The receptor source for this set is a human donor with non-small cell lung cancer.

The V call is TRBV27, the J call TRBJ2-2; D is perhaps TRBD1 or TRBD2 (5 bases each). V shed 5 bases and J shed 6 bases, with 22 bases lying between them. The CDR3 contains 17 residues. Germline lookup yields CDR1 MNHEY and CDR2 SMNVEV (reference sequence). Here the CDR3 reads CASSERPGRLYSGELFF. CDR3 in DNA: TGTGCCAGCAGTGAGAGACCGGGACGACTATATTCCGGGGAGCTGTTTTTT.

The CDR3, as DNA: TGTGCCAGCAGCTTGACTAAAAGTGCGACAGGGATCTACAATGAGCAGTTCTTC. Protein sequence: CASSLTKSATGIYNEQFF. The chain couples TRBV5-5 to TRBJ2-1; 7 nucleotides agree with TRBD1. The V segment lost 1 base and the J segment 3 bases; nucleotides outside the gene matches: 13. CDR3 length: 18 amino acids. Germline CDR1 and CDR2: SGHKS and YYEKEE (reference sequence). Drawing the rest from reference TRBV5-5 and TRBJ2-1, the complete variable domain is DAGVTQSPTHLIKTRGQQVTLRCSPISGHKSVSWYQQVLGQGPQFIFQYYEKEERGRGNFPDRFSARQFPNYSSELNVNALLLGDSALYLCASSLTKSATGIYNEQFFGPGTRLTVL.

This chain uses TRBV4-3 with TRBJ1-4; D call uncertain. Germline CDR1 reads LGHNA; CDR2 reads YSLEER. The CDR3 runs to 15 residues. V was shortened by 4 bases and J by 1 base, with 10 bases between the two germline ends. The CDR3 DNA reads TGCGCCAGCAGCCCTGAGGGAGTAACTAATGAAAAACTGTTTTTT. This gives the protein CASSPEGVTNEKLFF.

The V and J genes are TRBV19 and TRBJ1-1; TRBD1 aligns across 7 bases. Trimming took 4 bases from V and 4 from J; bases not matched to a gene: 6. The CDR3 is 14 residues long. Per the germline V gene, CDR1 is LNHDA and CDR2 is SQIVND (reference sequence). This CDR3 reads CASSTRQGGTEAFF. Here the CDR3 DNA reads TGTGCCAGTAGTACCCGACAGGGAGGCACTGAAGCTTTCTTT.

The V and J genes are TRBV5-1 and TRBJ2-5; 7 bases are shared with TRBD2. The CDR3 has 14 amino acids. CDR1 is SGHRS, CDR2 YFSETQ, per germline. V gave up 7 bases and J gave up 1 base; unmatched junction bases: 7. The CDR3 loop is CASRSAGIQETQYF. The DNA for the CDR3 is TGCGCCAGCCGATCAGCGGGGATCCAAGAGACCCAGTACTTC.

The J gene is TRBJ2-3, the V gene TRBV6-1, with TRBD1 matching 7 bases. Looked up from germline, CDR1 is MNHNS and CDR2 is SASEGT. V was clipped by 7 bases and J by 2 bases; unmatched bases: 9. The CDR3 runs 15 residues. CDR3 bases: TGTGCCAGCACCGTGGGACAGTCCTCCACAGATACGCAGTATTTT. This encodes CASTVGQSSTDTQYF.

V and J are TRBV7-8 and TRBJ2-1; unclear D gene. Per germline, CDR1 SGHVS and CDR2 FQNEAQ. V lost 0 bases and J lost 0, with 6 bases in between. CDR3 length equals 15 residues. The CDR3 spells CASSLAGFSYNEQFF. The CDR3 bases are TGTGCCAGCAGCTTAGCTGGGTTCTCCTACAATGAGCAGTTCTTC.

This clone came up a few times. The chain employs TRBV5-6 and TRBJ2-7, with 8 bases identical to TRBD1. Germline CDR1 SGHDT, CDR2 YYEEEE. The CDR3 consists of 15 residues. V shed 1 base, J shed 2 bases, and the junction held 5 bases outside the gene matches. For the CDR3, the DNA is TGTGCCAGCAGCTTGCCAGGGGGCTCCACCTACGAGCAGTACTTC. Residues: CASSLPGGSTYEQYF.

The CDR3 reads CASSSGTQNTGELFF. DNA of the CDR3: TGTGCCAGCAGCTCGGGGACTCAGAACACCGGGGAGCTGTTTTTT. The chain joins TRBV7-9 to TRBJ2-2; weak D call: TRBD2 (6 bases). Trimming removed 4 bases from V and 1 base from J, with 10 bases in between. Germline V gene data show CDR1 as SEHNR and CDR2 as FQNEAQ (reference sequence). The CDR3 is made up of 15 amino acids.

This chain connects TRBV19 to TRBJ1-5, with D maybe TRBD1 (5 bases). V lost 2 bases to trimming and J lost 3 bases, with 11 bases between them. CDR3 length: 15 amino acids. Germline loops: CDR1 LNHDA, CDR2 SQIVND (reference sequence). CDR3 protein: CASSIPGGFNQPQHF. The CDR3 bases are TGTGCCAGTAGTATACCGGGGGGGTTCAATCAGCCCCAGCATTTT.

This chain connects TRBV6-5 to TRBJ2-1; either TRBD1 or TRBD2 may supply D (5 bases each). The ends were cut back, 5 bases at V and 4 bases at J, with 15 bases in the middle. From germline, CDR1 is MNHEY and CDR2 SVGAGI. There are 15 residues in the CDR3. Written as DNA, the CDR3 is TGTGCCAGCAGTCCTGAGGGGAGCCGTTACAATGAGCAGTTCTTC. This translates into CASSPEGSRYNEQFF.

CDR3 sequence (DNA): TGCGCCAGCAGTTGGGGGGGATACGCCTACGAGCAGTACTTC. This translates into CASSWGGYAYEQYF. The V and J genes are TRBV10-2 and TRBJ2-7, with 7 bases fitting TRBD2. The CDR3 is made up of 14 amino acids. Germline values: CDR1 WSHSY, CDR2 SAAADI. Germline trimming cut 5 bases from V and 2 bases from J; bases unmatched to any gene: 6.

The CDR3: CASSPYSPSSYNSPLHF. The CDR3 DNA sequence: TGCGCCAGCAGCCCATACTCGCCGAGCTCCTATAATTCACCCCTCCACTTT. The chain has TRBV4-3 and TRBJ1-6; D gene unclear. The germline gives CDR1 LGHNA, CDR2 YSLEER. CDR3 length: 17 residues. V was shortened by 4 bases and J by 0 bases, with 13 bases between the two germline ends.

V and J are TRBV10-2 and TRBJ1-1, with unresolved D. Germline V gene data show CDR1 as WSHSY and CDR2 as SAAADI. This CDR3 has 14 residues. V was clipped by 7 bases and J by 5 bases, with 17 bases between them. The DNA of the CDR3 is TGCGCCAGCACTGGAATATTAGGTGGGACTGAAGCTTTCTTT. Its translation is CASTGILGGTEAFF.

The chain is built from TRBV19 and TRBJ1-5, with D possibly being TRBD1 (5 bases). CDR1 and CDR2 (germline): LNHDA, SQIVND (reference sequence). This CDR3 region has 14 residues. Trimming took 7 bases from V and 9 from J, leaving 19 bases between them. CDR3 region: CASNTGTGARPQHF. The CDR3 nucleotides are TGTGCCAGTAATACCGGGACCGGGGCGAGGCCCCAGCATTTT.

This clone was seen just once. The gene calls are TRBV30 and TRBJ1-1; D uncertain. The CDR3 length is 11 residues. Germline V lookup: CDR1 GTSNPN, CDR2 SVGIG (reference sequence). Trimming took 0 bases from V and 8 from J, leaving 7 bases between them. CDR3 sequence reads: CAWSVRFEAFF. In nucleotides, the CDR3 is TGTGCCTGGAGTGTGAGATTCGAAGCTTTCTTT.

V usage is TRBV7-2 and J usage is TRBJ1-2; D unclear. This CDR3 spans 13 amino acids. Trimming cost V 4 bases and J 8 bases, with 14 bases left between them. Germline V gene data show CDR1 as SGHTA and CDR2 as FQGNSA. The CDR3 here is CASSSQSPSGYTF. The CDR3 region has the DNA TGTGCCAGCAGCTCCCAATCCCCCAGCGGCTACACCTTC.

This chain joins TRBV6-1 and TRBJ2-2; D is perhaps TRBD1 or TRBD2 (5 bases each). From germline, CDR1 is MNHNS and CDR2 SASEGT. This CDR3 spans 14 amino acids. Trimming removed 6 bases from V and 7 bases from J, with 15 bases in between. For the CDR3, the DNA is TGTGCCAGCAGCCGGGACGTTAGTGGCGGGGAGCTGTTTTTT. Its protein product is CASSRDVSGGELFF.

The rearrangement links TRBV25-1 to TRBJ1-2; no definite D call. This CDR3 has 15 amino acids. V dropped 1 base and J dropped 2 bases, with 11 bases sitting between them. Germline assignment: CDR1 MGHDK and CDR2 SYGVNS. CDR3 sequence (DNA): TGTGCCAGCAGTGAATTTGGCCGGAAGAACTATGGCTACACCTTC. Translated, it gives CASSEFGRKNYGYTF.

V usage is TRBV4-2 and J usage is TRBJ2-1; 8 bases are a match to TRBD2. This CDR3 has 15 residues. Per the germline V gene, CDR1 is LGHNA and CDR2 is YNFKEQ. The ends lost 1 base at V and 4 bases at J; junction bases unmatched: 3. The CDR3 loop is CASSQVRGGYNEQFF. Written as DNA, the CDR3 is TGTGCCAGCAGCCAAGTTCGCGGGGGGTACAATGAGCAGTTCTTC.

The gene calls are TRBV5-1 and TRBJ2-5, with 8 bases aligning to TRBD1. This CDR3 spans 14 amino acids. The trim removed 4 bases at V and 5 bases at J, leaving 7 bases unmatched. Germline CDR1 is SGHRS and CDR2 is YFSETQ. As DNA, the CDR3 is TGCGCCAGCAGCGACAGGGGTCCGGGCGAGACCCAGTACTTC. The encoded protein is CASSDRGPGETQYF.

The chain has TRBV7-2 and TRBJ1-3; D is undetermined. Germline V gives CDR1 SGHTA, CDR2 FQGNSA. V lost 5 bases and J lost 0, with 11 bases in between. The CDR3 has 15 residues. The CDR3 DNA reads TGTGCCAGCAGCCAAGGGTTGAGCTCTGGAAACACCATATATTTT. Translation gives CASSQGLSSGNTIYF. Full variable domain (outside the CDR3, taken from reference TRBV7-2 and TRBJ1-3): GAGVSQSPSNKVTEKGKDVELRCDPISGHTALYWYRQSLGQGLEFLIYFQGNSAPDKSGLPSDRFSAERTGGSVSTLTIQRTQQEDSAVYLCASSQGLSSGNTIYFGEGSWLTVV.

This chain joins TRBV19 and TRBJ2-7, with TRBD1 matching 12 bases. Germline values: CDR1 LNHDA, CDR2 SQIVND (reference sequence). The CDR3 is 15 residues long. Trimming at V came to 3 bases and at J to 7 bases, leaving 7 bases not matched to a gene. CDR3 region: CASSIGGTGGFEQYF. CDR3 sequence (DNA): TGTGCCAGTAGTATTGGTGGGACAGGGGGCTTTGAGCAGTACTTC. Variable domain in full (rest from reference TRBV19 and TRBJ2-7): DGGITQSPKYLFRKEGQNVTLSCEQNLNHDAMYWYRQDPGQGLRLIYYSQIVNDFQKGDIAEGYSVSREKKESFPLTVTSAQKNPTAFYLCASSIGGTGGFEQYFGPGTRLTVT.

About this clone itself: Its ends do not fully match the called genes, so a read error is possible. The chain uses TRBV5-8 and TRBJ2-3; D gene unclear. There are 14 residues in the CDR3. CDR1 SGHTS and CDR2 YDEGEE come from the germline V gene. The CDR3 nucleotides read TGTGCCAGCAGCTTGGTGGGTAGCAGAGATACGCAGTATTTT. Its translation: CASSLVGSRDTQYF.